This T cell receptor beta chain was captured by sequencing in a study of human T cells and chemical hapten exposure. About this clonotype: One end of the junction varies from germline; a read error may be responsible.

Per germline, CDR1 DFQATT and CDR2 SNEGSKA (reference sequence). This CDR3 contains 12 residues. Time point meaning: healthy volunteer bleed at 2 weeks. Unfractionated whole blood yielded total RNA. TCRdb reprocessed the RACE reads via MiXCR and lists one record per CDR3 protein. The data contain tens of thousands of distinct CDR3 sequences, about 8.7% of them singletons. What was sequenced was whole blood. This chain connects TRBV20-1 to TRBJ1-2; tentatively, D is TRBD1 (5 bases). The sequence was obtained from a female donor in good health. Some clones in this sample may be carry-over from other donors' samples. The CDR3 sequence: CSAKLPSGDPFF. CDR3 bases: TGCAGTGCTAAATTACCTTCCGGGGACCCCTTCTTC.